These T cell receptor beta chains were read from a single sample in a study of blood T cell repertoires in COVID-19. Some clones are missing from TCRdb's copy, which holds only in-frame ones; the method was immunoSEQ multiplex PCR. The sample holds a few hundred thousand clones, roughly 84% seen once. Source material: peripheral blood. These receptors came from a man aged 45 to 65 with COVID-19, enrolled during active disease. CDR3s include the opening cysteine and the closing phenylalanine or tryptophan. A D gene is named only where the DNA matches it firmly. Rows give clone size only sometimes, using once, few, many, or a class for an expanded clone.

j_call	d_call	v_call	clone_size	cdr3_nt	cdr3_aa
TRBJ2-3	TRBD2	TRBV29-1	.	TGCAGCGTTGAAGGTCGGACTAGCGGTTCAGATACGCAGTATTTT	CSVEGRTSGSDTQYF
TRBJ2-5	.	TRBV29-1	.	TGCAGCGTTCGGGGTTCACAAGAGACCCAGTACTTC	CSVRGSQETQYF
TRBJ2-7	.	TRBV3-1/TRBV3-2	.	TGTGCCAGCAGCCAAGAACCACCGGCTAGTCAGTTCTACGAGCAGTACTTC	CASSQEPPASQFYEQYF
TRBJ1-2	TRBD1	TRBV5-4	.	TGTGCCAGCACCTTGGGACAGGGGGCCCAGGGGAACTATGGCTACACCTTC	CASTLGQGAQGNYGYTF
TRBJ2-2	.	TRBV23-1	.	TGCGCCAGCAGTCAATCAGCCAGGGTGCTAGGAGGGCCCGGGGAGCTGTTTTTT	CASSQSARVLGGPGELFF
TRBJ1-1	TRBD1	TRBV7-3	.	TGTGCCAGCAGCTCGACACCAGGGGGTGGCGGTGAAGCTTTCTTT	CASSSTPGGGGEAFF
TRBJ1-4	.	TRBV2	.	TGTGCCAGCAGTGAGAAGGGGCGGATGAATGAAAAACTGTTTTTT	CASSEKGRMNEKLFF
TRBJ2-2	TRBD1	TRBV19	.	TGTGCCAGTAGGAGGGGGCCCGGGGAGCTGTTTTTT	CASRRGPGELFF
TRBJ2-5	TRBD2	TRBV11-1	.	TGTGCCAGCAGCTTAGCGCTGATCGGGGGGGAGACCCAGTACTTC	CASSLALIGGETQYF
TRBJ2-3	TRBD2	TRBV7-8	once	TGTGCCAGCAGCTCCGGCAATAGCGGGAGCACAGATACGCAGTATTTT	CASSSGNSGSTDTQYF
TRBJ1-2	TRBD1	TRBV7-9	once	TGTGCCAGCAGCGCTGGGACAGGGCTTATTGGCTACACCTTC	CASSAGTGLIGYTF
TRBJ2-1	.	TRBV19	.	TGTGCCAGTAGTATTTTGTTTGAAAAGGGGACCTACAATGAGCAGTTCTTC	CASSILFEKGTYNEQFF
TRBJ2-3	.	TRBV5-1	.	TGCGCCAGCAGCTTGGCCGCTCTCAGCGGCACAGATACGCAGTATTTT	CASSLAALSGTDTQYF
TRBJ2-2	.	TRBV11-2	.	TGTGCCAGCAGCTTAGTCGGCGGACACGCGAACACCGGGGAGCTGTTTTTT	CASSLVGGHANTGELFF
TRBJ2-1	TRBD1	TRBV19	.	TGTGCCAGCAGGGGGCGCATACACAATGAGCAGTTCTTC	CASRGRIHNEQFF
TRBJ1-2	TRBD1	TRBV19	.	TGTGCCAGTAGGACAACGCACTCGGACAGGCGTGGCTACACCTTC	CASRTTHSDRRGYTF
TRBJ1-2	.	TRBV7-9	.	TGTGCCAGCGGGCCGTCAGGGTATGGCTACACCTTC	CASGPSGYGYTF
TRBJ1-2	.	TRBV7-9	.	TGTGCCAGCAGCCCCAATAGGGGTGGCTACACCTTC	CASSPNRGGYTF